This TCR beta chain was sequenced in a study of T cell changes during pregnancy in multiple sclerosis. Profiled with immunoSEQ multiplex PCR; TCRdb holds only in-frame clones, not every one. Of approximately 60,000 clones listed, approximately 94% were seen once; the top ten hold around 3.5%. The sample holds one count of this clone. Germline V gives CDR1 SNHLY, CDR2 FYNNEI. Trimming removed 3 bases from V and 0 bases from J; junction bases left unmatched: 4. The CDR3 spans 15 residues. V usage is TRBV2 and J usage is TRBJ1-1; 7 bases fit TRBD1. The sequencing used CD8+ T cells from peripheral blood mononuclear cells, collected in the third trimester of pregnancy. The source is a female donor with multiple sclerosis, enrolled in a pregnancy study. Written as DNA, the CDR3 is TGTGCCAGCAGTGATGGGACAGTGATGAACACTGAAGCTTTCTTT. Translation: CASSDGTVMNTEAFF.